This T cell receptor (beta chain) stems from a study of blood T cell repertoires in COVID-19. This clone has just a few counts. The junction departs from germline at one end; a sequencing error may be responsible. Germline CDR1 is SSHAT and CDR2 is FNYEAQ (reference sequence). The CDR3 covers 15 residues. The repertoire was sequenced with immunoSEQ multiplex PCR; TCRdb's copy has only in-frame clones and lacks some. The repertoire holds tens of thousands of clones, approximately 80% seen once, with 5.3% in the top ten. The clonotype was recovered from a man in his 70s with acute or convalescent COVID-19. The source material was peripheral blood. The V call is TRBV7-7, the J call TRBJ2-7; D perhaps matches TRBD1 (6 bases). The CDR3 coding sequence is TGTGCTAGCAGCTCAGGACAGTTACCTCCCTACGAGCAGTACTTC. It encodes CASSSGQLPPYEQYF.